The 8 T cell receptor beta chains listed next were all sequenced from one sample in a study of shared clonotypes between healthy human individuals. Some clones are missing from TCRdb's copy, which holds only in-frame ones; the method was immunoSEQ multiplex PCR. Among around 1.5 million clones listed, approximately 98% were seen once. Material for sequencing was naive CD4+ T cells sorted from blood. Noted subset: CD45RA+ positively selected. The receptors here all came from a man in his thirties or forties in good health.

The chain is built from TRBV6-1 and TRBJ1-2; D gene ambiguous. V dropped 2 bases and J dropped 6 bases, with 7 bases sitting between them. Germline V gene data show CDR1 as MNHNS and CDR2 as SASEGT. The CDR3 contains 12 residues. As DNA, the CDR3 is TGTGCCAGCAGTGAAAATATCAATGGCTACACCTTC. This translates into CASSENINGYTF.

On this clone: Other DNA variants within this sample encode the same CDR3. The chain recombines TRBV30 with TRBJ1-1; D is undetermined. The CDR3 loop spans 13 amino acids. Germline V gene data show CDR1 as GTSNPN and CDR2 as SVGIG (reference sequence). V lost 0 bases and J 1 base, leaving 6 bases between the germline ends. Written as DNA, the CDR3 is TGTGCCTGGAGTGTACGAGAGAACACTGAAGCTTTCTTT. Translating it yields CAWSVRENTEAFF. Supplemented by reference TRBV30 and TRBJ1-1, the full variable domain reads SQTIHQWPATLVQPVGSPLSLECTVEGTSNPNLYWYRQAAGRGLQLLFYSVGIGQISSEVPQNLSASRPQDRQFILSSKKLLLSDSGFYLCAWSVRENTEAFFGQGTRLTVV.

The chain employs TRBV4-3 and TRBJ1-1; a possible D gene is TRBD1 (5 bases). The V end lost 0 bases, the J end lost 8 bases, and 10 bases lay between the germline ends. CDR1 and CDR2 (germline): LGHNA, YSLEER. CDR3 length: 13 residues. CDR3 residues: CASSQDSDREAFF. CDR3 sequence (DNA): TGCGCCAGCAGCCAAGATAGTGACAGAGAAGCTTTCTTT.

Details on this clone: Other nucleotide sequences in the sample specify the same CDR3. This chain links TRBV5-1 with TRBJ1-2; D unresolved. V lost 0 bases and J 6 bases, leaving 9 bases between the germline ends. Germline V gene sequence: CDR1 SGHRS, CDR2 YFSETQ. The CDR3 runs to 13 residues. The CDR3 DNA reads TGCGCCAGCAGCTTGGGGAGGGTTGATGGCTACACCTTC. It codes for CASSLGRVDGYTF.

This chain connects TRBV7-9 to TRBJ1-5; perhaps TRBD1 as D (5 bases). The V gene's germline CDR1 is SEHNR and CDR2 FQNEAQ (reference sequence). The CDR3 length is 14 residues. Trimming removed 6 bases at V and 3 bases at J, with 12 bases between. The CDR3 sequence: CASSSSRANQPQHF. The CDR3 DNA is TGTGCCAGCAGTTCGAGCAGGGCCAATCAGCCCCAGCATTTT.

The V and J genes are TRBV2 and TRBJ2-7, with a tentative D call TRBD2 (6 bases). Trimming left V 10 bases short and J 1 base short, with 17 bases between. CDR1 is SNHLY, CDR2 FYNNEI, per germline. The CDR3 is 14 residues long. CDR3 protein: CATRGRTQSYEQYF. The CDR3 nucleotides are TGTGCCACCAGAGGGAGGACTCAATCCTACGAGCAGTACTTC.

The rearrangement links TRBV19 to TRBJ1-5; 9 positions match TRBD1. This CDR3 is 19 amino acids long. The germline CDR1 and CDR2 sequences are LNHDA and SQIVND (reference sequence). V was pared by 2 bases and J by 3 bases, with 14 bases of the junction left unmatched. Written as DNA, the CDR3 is TGTGCCAGTAGTATAAACCGGGACAGGGTGTGGATCGACAATCAGCCCCAGCATTTT. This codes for CASSINRDRVWIDNQPQHF.

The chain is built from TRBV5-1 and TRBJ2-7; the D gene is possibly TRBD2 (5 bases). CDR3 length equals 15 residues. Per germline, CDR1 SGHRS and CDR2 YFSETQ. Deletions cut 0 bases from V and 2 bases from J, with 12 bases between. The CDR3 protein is CASSLAAAAAYEQYF. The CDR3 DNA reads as TGCGCCAGCAGCTTGGCGGCAGCGGCCGCCTACGAGCAGTACTTC.